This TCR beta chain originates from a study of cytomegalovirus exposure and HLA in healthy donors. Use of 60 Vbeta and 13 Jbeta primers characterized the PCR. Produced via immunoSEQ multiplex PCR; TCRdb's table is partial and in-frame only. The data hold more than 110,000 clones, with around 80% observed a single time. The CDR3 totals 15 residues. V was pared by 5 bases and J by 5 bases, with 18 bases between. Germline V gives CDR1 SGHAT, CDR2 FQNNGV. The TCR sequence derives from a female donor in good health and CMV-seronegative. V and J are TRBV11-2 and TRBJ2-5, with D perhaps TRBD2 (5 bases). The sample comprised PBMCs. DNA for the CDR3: TGTGCCAGCAGCCCCCGCCGGGGTGGGATTGAGACCCAGTACTTC. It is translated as CASSPRRGGIETQYF.